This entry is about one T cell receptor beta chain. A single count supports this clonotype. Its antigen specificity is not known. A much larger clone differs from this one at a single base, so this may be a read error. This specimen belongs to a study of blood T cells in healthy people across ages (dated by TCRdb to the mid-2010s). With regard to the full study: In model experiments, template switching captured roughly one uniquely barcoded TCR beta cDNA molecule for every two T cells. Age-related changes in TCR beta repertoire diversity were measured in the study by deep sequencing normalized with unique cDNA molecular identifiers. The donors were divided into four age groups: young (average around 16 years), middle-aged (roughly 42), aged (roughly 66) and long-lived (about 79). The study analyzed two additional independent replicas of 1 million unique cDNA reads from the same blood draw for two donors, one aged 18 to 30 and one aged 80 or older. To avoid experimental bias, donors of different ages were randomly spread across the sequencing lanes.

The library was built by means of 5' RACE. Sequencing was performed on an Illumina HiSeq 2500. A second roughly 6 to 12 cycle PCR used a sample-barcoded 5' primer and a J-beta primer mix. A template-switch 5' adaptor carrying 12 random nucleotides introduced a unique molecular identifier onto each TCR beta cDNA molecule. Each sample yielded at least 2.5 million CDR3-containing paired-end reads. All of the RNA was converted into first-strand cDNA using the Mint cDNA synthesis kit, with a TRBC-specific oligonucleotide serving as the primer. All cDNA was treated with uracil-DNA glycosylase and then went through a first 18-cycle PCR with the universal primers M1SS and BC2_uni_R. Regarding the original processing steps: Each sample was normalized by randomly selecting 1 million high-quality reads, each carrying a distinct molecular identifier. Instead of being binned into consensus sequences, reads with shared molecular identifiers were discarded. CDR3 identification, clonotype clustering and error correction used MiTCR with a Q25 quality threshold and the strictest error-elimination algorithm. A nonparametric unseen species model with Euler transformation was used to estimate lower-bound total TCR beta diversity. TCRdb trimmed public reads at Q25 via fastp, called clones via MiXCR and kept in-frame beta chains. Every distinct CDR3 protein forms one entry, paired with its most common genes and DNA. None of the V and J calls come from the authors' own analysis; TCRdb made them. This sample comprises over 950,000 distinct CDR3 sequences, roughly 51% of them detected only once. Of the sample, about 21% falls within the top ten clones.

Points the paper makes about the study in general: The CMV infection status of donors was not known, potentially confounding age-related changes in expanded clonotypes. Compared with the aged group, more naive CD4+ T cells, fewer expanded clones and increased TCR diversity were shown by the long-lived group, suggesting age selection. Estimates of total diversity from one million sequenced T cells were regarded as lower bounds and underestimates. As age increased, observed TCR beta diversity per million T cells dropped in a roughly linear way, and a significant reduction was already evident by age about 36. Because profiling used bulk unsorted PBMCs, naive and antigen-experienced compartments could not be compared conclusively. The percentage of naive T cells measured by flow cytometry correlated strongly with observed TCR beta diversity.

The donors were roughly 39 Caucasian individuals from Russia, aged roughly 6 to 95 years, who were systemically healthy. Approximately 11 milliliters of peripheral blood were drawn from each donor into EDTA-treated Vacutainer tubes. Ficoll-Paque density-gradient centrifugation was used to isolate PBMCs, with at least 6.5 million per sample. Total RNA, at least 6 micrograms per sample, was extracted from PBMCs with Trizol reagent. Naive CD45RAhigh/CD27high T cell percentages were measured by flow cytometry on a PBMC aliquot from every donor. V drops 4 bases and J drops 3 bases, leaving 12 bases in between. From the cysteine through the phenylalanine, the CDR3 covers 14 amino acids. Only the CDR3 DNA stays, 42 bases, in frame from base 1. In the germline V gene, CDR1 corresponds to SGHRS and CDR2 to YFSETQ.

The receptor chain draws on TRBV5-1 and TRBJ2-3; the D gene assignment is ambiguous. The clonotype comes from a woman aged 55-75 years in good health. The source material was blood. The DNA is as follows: TGCGCCAGCAGCGTGGCTTTCGGAACAGATACGCAGTATTTT. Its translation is CASSVAFGTDTQYF.